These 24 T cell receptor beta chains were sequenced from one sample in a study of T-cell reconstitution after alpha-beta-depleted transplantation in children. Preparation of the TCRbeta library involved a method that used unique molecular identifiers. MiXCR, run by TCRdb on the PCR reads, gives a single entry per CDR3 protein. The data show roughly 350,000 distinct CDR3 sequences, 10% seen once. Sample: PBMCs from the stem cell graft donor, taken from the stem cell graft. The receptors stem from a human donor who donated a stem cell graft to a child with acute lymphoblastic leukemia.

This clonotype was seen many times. The CDR3 DNA follows: TGCGCCAGCAGCCGTGCCGGGACAGGAGCCTACAATGAGCAGTTCTTC. It encodes CASSRAGTGAYNEQFF. The rearrangement uses TRBV5-1 and TRBJ2-1; 8 nucleotides agree with TRBD1. V was clipped by 4 bases and J by 2 bases; unmatched bases: 8. CDR1 and CDR2 (germline): SGHRS, YFSETQ. The CDR3 is made up of 16 amino acids.

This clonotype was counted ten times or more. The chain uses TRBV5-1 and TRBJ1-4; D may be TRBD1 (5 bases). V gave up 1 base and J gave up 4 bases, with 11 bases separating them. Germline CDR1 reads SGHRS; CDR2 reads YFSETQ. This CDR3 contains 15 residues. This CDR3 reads CASSLRHQGNEKLFF. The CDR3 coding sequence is TGCGCCAGCAGCTTGCGTCATCAGGGTAATGAAAAACTGTTTTTT.

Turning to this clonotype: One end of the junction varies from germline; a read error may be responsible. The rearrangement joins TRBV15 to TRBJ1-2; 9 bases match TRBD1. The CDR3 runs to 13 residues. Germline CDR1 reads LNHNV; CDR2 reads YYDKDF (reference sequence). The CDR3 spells CATSRGPGQGFSF. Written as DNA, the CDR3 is TGTGCCACCAGCAGAGGACCGGGACAGGGATTCTCCTTC.

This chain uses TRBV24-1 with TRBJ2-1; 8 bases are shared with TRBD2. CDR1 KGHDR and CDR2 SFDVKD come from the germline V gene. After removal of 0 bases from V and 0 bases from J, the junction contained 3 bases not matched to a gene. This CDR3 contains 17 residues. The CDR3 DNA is TGTGCCACCAGTGATTTGAAGCGGGGGAACTCCTACAATGAGCAGTTCTTC. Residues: CATSDLKRGNSYNEQFF.

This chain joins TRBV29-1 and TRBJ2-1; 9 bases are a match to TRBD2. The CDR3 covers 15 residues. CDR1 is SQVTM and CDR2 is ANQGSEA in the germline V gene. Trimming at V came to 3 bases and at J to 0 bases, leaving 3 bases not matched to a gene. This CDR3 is CSVEASGISYNEQFF. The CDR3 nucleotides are TGCAGCGTTGAGGCTAGCGGGATCTCCTACAATGAGCAGTTCTTC.

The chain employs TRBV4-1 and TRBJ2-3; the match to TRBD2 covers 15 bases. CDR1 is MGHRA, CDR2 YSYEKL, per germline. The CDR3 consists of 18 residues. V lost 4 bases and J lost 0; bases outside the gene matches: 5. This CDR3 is CASSPGLAGGPSTDTQYF. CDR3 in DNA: TGCGCCAGCAGCCCCGGACTAGCGGGAGGGCCGAGCACAGATACGCAGTATTTT.

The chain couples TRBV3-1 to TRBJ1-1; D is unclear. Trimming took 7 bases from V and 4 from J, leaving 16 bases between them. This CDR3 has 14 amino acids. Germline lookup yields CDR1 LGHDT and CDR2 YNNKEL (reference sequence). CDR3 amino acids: CASMELQRGTEAFF. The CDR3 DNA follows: TGTGCCAGCATGGAACTTCAGAGAGGCACTGAAGCTTTCTTT.

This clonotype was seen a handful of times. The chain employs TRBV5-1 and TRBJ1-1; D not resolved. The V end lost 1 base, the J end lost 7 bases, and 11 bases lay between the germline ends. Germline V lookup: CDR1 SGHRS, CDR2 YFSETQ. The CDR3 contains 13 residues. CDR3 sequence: CASSLPGAYEAFF. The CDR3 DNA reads TGCGCCAGCAGCTTGCCGGGCGCCTATGAAGCTTTCTTT.

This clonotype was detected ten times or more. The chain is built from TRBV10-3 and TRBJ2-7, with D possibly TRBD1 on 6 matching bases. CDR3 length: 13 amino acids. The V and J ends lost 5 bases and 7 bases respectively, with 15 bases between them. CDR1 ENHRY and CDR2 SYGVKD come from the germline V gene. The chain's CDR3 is CAISSLGAWEQYF. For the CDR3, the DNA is TGTGCCATCAGTTCTTTGGGGGCCTGGGAGCAGTACTTC.

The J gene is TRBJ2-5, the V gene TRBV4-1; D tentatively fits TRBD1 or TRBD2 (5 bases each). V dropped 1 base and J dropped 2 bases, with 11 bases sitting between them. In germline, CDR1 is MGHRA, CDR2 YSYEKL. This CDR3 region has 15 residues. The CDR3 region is CASSQGSGPQETQYF. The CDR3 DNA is TGCGCCAGCAGCCAAGGGTCGGGACCTCAAGAGACCCAGTACTTC.

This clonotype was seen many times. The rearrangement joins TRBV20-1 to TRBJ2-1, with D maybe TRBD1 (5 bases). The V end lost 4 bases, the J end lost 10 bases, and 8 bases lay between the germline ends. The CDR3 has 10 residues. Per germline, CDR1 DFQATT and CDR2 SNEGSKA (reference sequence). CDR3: CSAKQEEQFF. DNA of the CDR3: TGCAGTGCTAAACAGGAGGAGCAGTTCTTC.

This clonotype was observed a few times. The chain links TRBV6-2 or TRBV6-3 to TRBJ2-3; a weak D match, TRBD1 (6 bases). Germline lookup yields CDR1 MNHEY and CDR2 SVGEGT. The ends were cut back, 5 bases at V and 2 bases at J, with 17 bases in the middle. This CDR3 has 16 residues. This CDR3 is CASSAFRRGITDTQYF. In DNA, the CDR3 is TGTGCCAGCAGTGCATTCCGCAGGGGCATCACAGATACGCAGTATTTT.

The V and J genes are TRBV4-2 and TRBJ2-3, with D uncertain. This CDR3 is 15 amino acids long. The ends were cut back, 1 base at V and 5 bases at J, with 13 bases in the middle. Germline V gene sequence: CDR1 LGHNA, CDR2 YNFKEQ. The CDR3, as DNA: TGTGCCAGCAGCCAAGGTTCCCGGCCCCTAGATACGCAGTATTTT. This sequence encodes CASSQGSRPLDTQYF.

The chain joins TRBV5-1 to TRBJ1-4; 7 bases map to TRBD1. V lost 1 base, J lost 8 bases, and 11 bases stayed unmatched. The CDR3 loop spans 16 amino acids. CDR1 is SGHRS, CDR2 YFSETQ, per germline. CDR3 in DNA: TGCGCCAGCAGCTTGAGGACAGGACCTTTGGAGGAAAAACTGTTTTTT. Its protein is CASSLRTGPLEEKLFF.

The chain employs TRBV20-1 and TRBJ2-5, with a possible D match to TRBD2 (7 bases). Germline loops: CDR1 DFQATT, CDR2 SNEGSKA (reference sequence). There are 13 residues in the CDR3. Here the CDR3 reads CSPKKGGQETQYF. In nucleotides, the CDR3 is TGCAGCCCGAAGAAGGGGGGGCAAGAGACCCAGTACTTC.

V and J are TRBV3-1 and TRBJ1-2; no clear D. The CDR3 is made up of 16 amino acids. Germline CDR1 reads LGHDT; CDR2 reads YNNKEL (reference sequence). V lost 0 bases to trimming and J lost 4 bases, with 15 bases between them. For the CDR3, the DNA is TGTGCCAGCAGCCAAGATGCTCCCCTCTCTCGCTATGGCTACACCTTC. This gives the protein CASSQDAPLSRYGYTF.

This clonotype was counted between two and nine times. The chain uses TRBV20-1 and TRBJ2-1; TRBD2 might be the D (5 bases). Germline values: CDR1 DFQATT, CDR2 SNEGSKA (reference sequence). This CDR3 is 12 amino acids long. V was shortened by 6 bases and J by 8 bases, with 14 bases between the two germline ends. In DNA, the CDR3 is TGCAGTGCCCCCAGACTAACCCATGAGCAGTTCTTC. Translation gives CSAPRLTHEQFF.

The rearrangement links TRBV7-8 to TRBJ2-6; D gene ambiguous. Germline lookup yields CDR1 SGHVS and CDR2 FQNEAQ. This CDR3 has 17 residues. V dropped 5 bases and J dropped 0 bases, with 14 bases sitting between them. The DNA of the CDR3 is TGTGCCAGCAGCCCGTACCTAATTCTCTCTGGGGCCAACGTCCTGACTTTC. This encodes CASSPYLILSGANVLTF.

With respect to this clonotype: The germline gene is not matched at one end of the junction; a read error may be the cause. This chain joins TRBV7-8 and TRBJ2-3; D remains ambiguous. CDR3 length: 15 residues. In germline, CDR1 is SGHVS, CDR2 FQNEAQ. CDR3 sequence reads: CASTLRSEIRDTQYF. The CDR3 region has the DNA TGTGCCAGCACCTTACGGTCAGAGATAAGAGATACGCAGTATTTT. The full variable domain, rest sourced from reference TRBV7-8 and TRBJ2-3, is GAGVSQSPRYKVAKRGQDVALRCDPISGHVSLFWYQQALGQGPEFLTYFQNEAQLDKSGLPSDRFFAERPEGSVSTLKIQRTQQEDSAVYLCASTLRSEIRDTQYFGPGTRLTVL.

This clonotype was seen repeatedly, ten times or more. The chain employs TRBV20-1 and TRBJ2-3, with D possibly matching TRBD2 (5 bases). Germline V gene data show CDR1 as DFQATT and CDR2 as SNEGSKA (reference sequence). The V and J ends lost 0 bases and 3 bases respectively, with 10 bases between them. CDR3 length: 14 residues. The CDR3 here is CSARDWRRTDTQYF. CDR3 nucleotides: TGCAGTGCTAGAGATTGGAGGAGGACAGATACGCAGTATTTT.

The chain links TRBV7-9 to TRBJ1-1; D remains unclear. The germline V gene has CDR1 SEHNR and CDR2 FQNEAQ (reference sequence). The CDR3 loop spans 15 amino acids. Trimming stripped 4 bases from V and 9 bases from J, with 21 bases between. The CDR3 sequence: CASSSLVGVGRQAFF. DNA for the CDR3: TGTGCCAGCAGCTCCTTAGTTGGGGTTGGACGGCAAGCTTTCTTT. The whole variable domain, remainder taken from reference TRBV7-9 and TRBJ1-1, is DTGVSQNPRHKITKRGQNVTFRCDPISEHNRLYWYRQTLGQGPEFLTYFQNEAQLEKSRLLSDRFSAERPKGSFSTLEIQRTEQGDSAMYLCASSSLVGVGRQAFFGQGTRLTVV.

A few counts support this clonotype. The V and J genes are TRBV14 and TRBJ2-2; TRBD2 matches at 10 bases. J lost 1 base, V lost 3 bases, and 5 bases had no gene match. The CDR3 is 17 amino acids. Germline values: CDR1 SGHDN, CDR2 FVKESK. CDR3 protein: CASSHPTSGKNTGELFF. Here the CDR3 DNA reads TGTGCCAGCAGCCATCCAACTAGCGGGAAGAACACCGGGGAGCTGTTTTTT.

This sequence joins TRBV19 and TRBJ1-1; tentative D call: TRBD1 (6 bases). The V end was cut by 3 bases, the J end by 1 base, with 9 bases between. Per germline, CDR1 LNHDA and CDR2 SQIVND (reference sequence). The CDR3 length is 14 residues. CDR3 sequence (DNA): TGTGCCAGTAGTATGTCAGGGGCGAACACTGAAGCTTTCTTT. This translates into CASSMSGANTEAFF.

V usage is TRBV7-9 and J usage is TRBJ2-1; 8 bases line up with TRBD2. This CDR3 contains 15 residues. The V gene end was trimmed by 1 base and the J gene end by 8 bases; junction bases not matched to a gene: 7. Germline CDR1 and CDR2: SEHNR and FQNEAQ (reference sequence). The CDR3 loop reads CASSLGSGGFDEQFF. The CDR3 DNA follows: TGTGCCAGCAGCTTAGGGTCGGGGGGGTTCGATGAGCAGTTCTTC.